This passage covers 32 T cell receptor beta chains from one sample sequenced in a study of blood T cell repertoires in COVID-19. Libraries were prepared by immunoSEQ multiplex PCR; TCRdb keeps only in-frame clonotypes and omits some of them. Of 300,000 to 400,000 clones listed, about 90% are singletons. Source material: PBMCs or T cells enriched from blood (not recorded which). The receptors stem from a woman younger than 45 who had recovered from COVID-19.

J is TRBJ2-2 and V is TRBV7-6, with D perhaps TRBD1 (5 bases). Trimming took 2 bases from V and 5 from J, leaving 6 bases between them. This CDR3 is built from 13 residues. Per the germline V gene, CDR1 is SGHVS and CDR2 is FNYEAQ. The CDR3, as DNA: TGTGCCAGCAGCTTAAGGGGAACCGGGGAGCTGTTTTTT. Amino acid sequence: CASSLRGTGELFF.

V and J are TRBV7-9 and TRBJ2-1, with a possible D match to TRBD1 (5 bases). The CDR3 spans 12 residues. The germline V gene encodes CDR1 SEHNR and CDR2 FQNEAQ (reference sequence). Trimming shortened V by 8 bases and J by 6 bases, and 11 bases separated the two germline ends. The CDR3 DNA reads TGTGCCAGCGGACACAACTCCAATGAGCAGTTCTTC. Translated: CASGHNSNEQFF. Full variable domain (rest looked up from reference TRBV7-9 and TRBJ2-1): DTGVSQNPRHKITKRGQNVTFRCDPISEHNRLYWYRQTLGQGPEFLTYFQNEAQLEKSRLLSDRFSAERPKGSFSTLEIQRTEQGDSAMYLCASGHNSNEQFFGPGTRLTVL.

The chain links TRBV18 to TRBJ2-4; D is perhaps TRBD2 (5 bases). The CDR3 consists of 15 residues. CDR1 and CDR2 from the germline V gene are KGHSH and LQKENI. Deletions cut 3 bases from V and 2 bases from J, with 11 bases between. The CDR3 DNA is TGTGCCAGCTCACCCCTATCGGGGACCAAAAACATTCAGTACTTC. It translates to CASSPLSGTKNIQYF.

This chain joins TRBV27 and TRBJ2-7, with 7 bases that match TRBD1. V shed 6 bases, J shed 0 bases, and the junction held 2 bases outside the gene matches. The CDR3 extends over 13 amino acids. Germline CDR1 MNHEY, CDR2 SMNVEV (reference sequence). Here the CDR3 reads CASSWDSSYEQYF. The CDR3 DNA reads TGTGCCAGCAGCTGGGACAGCTCCTACGAGCAGTACTTC.

J is TRBJ1-2 and V is TRBV27, with 9 bases matching TRBD1. CDR1 is MNHEY, CDR2 SMNVEV, per germline (reference sequence). The V gene end was trimmed by 3 bases and the J gene end by 7 bases; junction bases not matched to a gene: 6. The CDR3 length is 14 residues. CDR3 DNA: TGTGCCAGCAGTTTTATTACAGGGGGCGGTGGCTACACCTTC. Protein: CASSFITGGGGYTF.

This clone was counted between two and nine times. The chain has TRBV28 and TRBJ1-4; 10 bases agree with TRBD1. The CDR3 covers 16 residues. CDR1 and CDR2 from the germline V gene are MDHEN and SYDVKM. With 5 bases clipped from V and 8 bases from J, the junction kept 11 bases outside the gene matches. CDR3: CASSPPIGQGGEKLFF. CDR3 coding DNA: TGTGCCAGCAGTCCGCCAATCGGACAGGGGGGAGAAAAACTGTTTTTT.

The chain employs TRBV7-9 and TRBJ2-7; TRBD1 is a possible D gene (10 bases). The germline gives CDR1 SEHNR, CDR2 FQNEAQ (reference sequence). CDR3 size: 17 residues. V was trimmed by 4 bases and J by 2 bases, leaving 21 bases between them. As DNA, the CDR3 is TGTGCCAGCAGCTCCGGACAGGGGGGACTAGCAACCTACGAGCAGTACTTC. Its translation: CASSSGQGGLATYEQYF. The full variable domain, rest sourced from reference TRBV7-9 and TRBJ2-7, is DTGVSQNPRHKITKRGQNVTFRCDPISEHNRLYWYRQTLGQGPEFLTYFQNEAQLEKSRLLSDRFSAERPKGSFSTLEIQRTEQGDSAMYLCASSSGQGGLATYEQYFGPGTRLTVT.

This clone was seen more than once but under ten times. The chain links TRBV28 to TRBJ1-2; possible D gene TRBD1, 5 bases. Germline values: CDR1 MDHEN, CDR2 SYDVKM. V was clipped by 5 bases and J by 5 bases, with 15 bases between them. The CDR3 contains 14 residues. The CDR3 coding sequence is TGTGCCAGCAGTACCCATACAGGAGTTTATGGCTACACCTTC. Protein product: CASSTHTGVYGYTF.

This sequence joins TRBV28 and TRBJ1-1; the match to TRBD1 covers 7 bases. The CDR3 totals 17 residues. From germline, CDR1 is MDHEN and CDR2 SYDVKM. Trimming cost V 4 bases and J 1 base; bases outside gene matches: 12. DNA of the CDR3: TGTGCCAGCAGTTCCGCAACCGACAGGGTGAAGAACACTGAAGCTTTCTTT. It translates to CASSSATDRVKNTEAFF.

This chain joins TRBV7-2 and TRBJ1-5; no firm D call. Germline CDR1 and CDR2: SGHTA and FQGNSA. The V and J ends lost 2 bases and 6 bases respectively, with 8 bases between them. There are 13 residues in the CDR3. Here the CDR3 reads CASSLSSVQPQHF. The CDR3 region has the DNA TGTGCCAGCAGCTTATCCTCCGTTCAGCCCCAGCATTTT.

The rearrangement links TRBV6-1 to TRBJ2-6, with TRBD1 as a possible D gene (5 bases). This CDR3 contains 16 residues. Trimming stripped 2 bases from V and 0 bases from J, with 8 bases between. Germline V gene sequence: CDR1 MNHNS, CDR2 SASEGT. DNA for the CDR3: TGTGCCAGCAGTGAATTTCAGGGCTCTGGGGCCAACGTCCTGACTTTC. Encoded protein: CASSEFQGSGANVLTF.

The CDR3 region is CASSYVGQGQPQHF. In nucleotides, the CDR3 is TGTGCCAGCAGTTACGTCGGGCAGGGTCAGCCCCAGCATTTT. The chain combines TRBV27 with TRBJ1-5; D might be TRBD1 (5 bases). Trimming removed 4 bases at V and 6 bases at J, with 13 bases between. The CDR3 extends over 14 amino acids. Germline V gene sequence: CDR1 MNHEY, CDR2 SMNVEV (reference sequence).

This CDR3 is CASSDQGDQPQHF. The DNA of the CDR3 is TGTGCCAGCAGCGACCAGGGTGATCAGCCCCAGCATTTT. This chain uses TRBV6-5 with TRBJ1-5, with D perhaps TRBD1 (5 bases). The CDR3 extends over 13 amino acids. Deletions cut 6 bases from V and 5 bases from J, with 11 bases between. The germline V gene encodes CDR1 MNHEY and CDR2 SVGAGI.

This rearrangement joins TRBV10-1 to TRBJ2-3; 15 positions agree with TRBD2. Per germline, CDR1 WNHNN and CDR2 SYGVQD (reference sequence). Trimming took 3 bases from V and 5 from J; bases not matched to a gene: 9. The CDR3 extends over 18 amino acids. The DNA of the CDR3 is TGCGCCAGCAGTGAAGCAGGACTAGCGGGGGGGCCGAGAGATACGCAGTATTTT. Translation: CASSEAGLAGGPRDTQYF.

The rearrangement joins TRBV7-9 to TRBJ1-2; TRBD1 aligns across 7 bases. In germline, CDR1 is SEHNR, CDR2 FQNEAQ (reference sequence). The CDR3 spans 15 residues. The V segment lost 5 bases and the J segment 1 base; nucleotides outside the gene matches: 7. The CDR3 here is CASSLSDRDNYGYTF. The CDR3 nucleotides are TGTGCCAGCAGCCTCTCAGACAGGGATAACTATGGCTACACCTTC.

The CDR3 DNA reads as TGTGCCAGCAGTAGCCTAGCGGGGGGAGAAACGCAGTATTTT. Translating it yields CASSSLAGGETQYF. The chain carries TRBV2 and TRBJ2-3; 11 bases match TRBD2. V trimming: 5 bases; J trimming: 9 bases; junction bases outside the gene matches: 7. CDR1 SNHLY and CDR2 FYNNEI come from the germline V gene. The CDR3 loop spans 14 amino acids.

The J gene is TRBJ2-1, the V gene TRBV11-2, with D possibly matching TRBD1 (5 bases). The CDR3 length is 14 residues. Trimming took off 5 bases at V and 8 bases at J, with 16 bases between the two ends. Germline V gives CDR1 SGHAT, CDR2 FQNNGV. The CDR3 sequence: CASSPPGRADEQFF. CDR3 coding DNA: TGTGCCAGCAGCCCACCCGGCAGGGCCGATGAGCAGTTCTTC.

The rearrangement links TRBV19 to TRBJ1-5; 7 bases line up with TRBD1. Trimming cost V 4 bases and J 6 bases; bases outside gene matches: 3. This CDR3 has 13 residues. Germline assignment: CDR1 LNHDA and CDR2 SQIVND (reference sequence). The CDR3 protein is CASSTTGLQPQHF. The CDR3 DNA sequence: TGTGCCAGTAGTACGACAGGGCTTCAGCCCCAGCATTTT. Full variable domain (outside the CDR3, taken from reference TRBV19 and TRBJ1-5): DGGITQSPKYLFRKEGQNVTLSCEQNLNHDAMYWYRQDPGQGLRLIYYSQIVNDFQKGDIAEGYSVSREKKESFPLTVTSAQKNPTAFYLCASSTTGLQPQHFGDGTRLSIL.

The rearrangement joins TRBV11-2 to TRBJ2-5; D remains unclear. The V end lost 7 bases, the J end lost 1 base, and 13 bases lay between the germline ends. The germline gives CDR1 SGHAT, CDR2 FQNNGV. The CDR3 is 14 residues long. CDR3: CASTPNSLQETQYF. DNA of the CDR3: TGTGCCAGCACCCCTAACTCCCTCCAAGAGACCCAGTACTTC.

The CDR3 bases are TGTGCCTGGAGAGCCGGGACAGGGATTCTGTATGGCTACACCTTC. Translating it yields CAWRAGTGILYGYTF. The V gene is TRBV30, the J gene TRBJ1-2; 9 bases line up with TRBD1. This CDR3 has 15 residues. From germline, CDR1 is GTSNPN and CDR2 SVGIG (reference sequence). Trimming removed 3 bases from V and 5 bases from J; junction bases left unmatched: 10.

Details on this clone: Other DNA sequences in the same sample also yield this CDR3. The chain carries TRBV3-1 (or the pseudogene TRBV3-2) and TRBJ2-5, with 8 nucleotides matching TRBD2. Per the germline V gene, CDR1 is LGHDT and CDR2 is YNNKEL (reference sequence). V was clipped by 4 bases and J by 5 bases; unmatched bases: 6. There are 14 residues in the CDR3. CDR3 DNA sequence: TGTGCCAGCAGCCCCGGGGGGGCTGGTGAGACCCAGTACTTC. It codes for CASSPGGAGETQYF.

The chain carries TRBV7-8 and TRBJ1-6; TRBD1 might be the D (6 bases). CDR1 and CDR2 (germline): SGHVS, FQNEAQ. The V and J ends lost 1 base and 0 bases respectively, with 19 bases between them. This CDR3 comprises 20 residues. The CDR3 sequence is CASSLVGQGMGFSYNSPLHF. The CDR3 DNA is TGTGCCAGCAGCTTAGTAGGGCAGGGGATGGGTTTCTCCTATAATTCACCCCTCCACTTT. Full variable domain (rest looked up from reference TRBV7-8 and TRBJ1-6): GAGVSQSPRYKVAKRGQDVALRCDPISGHVSLFWYQQALGQGPEFLTYFQNEAQLDKSGLPSDRFFAERPEGSVSTLKIQRTQQEDSAVYLCASSLVGQGMGFSYNSPLHFGNGTRLTVT.

J is TRBJ1-2 and V is TRBV14; a weak D match, TRBD1 (6 bases). The CDR3 is 15 residues long. V was pared by 1 base and J by 3 bases, with 12 bases between. The V gene's germline CDR1 is SGHDN and CDR2 FVKESK. The CDR3 nucleotides are TGTGCCAGCAGCCAAGTAACGCAGGGGCACTATGGCTACACCTTC. It codes for CASSQVTQGHYGYTF.

The V and J genes are TRBV5-4 and TRBJ2-3; D is ambiguous. In germline, CDR1 is SGHNT, CDR2 YYREEE (reference sequence). The ends were cut back, 4 bases at V and 0 bases at J, with 21 bases in the middle. The CDR3 is 18 amino acids. CDR3 loop: CASSARLHLTTSTDTQYF. The CDR3 bases are TGTGCCAGCAGCGCGCGGCTTCACCTAACTACTAGCACAGATACGCAGTATTTT.

The chain combines TRBV23-1 with TRBJ2-7; 7 bases match TRBD1. TRBV23-1 is annotated as an ORF whose role is uncertain. There are 17 residues in the CDR3. With V trimmed by 0 bases and J by 1 base, 9 bases remained unmatched. The CDR3 sequence: CASSQSEGQAKSYEQYF. The CDR3 nucleotides read TGCGCCAGCAGTCAATCCGAAGGACAGGCAAAATCCTACGAGCAGTACTTC.

The chain couples TRBV5-1 to TRBJ2-1; 11 nucleotides match TRBD2. The CDR3 is made up of 16 amino acids. Germline V CDR1 and CDR2: SGHRS, YFSETQ. J was trimmed by 3 bases and V by 1 base; bases with no gene match: 3. CDR3 loop: CASSLTSGGIYNEQFF. The CDR3 DNA reads TGCGCCAGCAGCTTGACTAGCGGGGGTATCTACAATGAGCAGTTCTTC. Full variable domain (rest looked up from reference TRBV5-1 and TRBJ2-1): KAGVTQTPRYLIKTRGQQVTLSCSPISGHRSVSWYQQTPGQGLQFLFEYFSETQRNKGNFPGRFSGRQFSNSRSEMNVSTLELGDSALYLCASSLTSGGIYNEQFFGPGTRLTVL.

This rearrangement joins TRBV29-1 to TRBJ1-5; TRBD1 agrees at 9 bases. V trimming: 6 bases; J trimming: 1 base; junction bases outside the gene matches: 4. This CDR3 is 14 amino acids long. Germline assignment: CDR1 SQVTM and CDR2 ANQGSEA. This CDR3 is CSVMDRGSNQPQHF. CDR3 sequence (DNA): TGCAGCGTAATGGACAGGGGAAGCAATCAGCCCCAGCATTTT.

This chain links TRBV28 with TRBJ2-7, with TRBD1 matching 7 bases. The CDR3 is 16 residues long. Germline-derived CDR1 and CDR2 are MDHEN and SYDVKM. The ends lost 8 bases at V and 2 bases at J; junction bases unmatched: 15. CDR3 bases: TGTGCCAGCGCTAATCCAAACCGGGACAGTACCTACGAGCAGTACTTC. The encoded protein is CASANPNRDSTYEQYF.

The V gene is TRBV9, the J gene TRBJ1-4; possibly TRBD1 for D (5 bases). The germline V gene encodes CDR1 SGDLS and CDR2 YYNGEE. There are 17 residues in the CDR3. Trimming shortened V by 2 bases and J by 0 bases, and 14 bases separated the two germline ends. The CDR3 loop is CASSVGRAPSTNEKLFF. DNA of the CDR3: TGTGCCAGCAGCGTTGGCAGGGCCCCCTCAACTAATGAAAAACTGTTTTTT.

The chain couples TRBV5-3 to TRBJ1-1; 10 bases match TRBD1. TRBV5-3 is an ORF; its function is uncertain. Losses at the gene ends were 1 base for V and 1 base for J; bases not matched to a gene: 4. The CDR3 has 16 residues. Here the CDR3 DNA reads TGTGCCAGAAGCTTGCCCCGGGACAGGGGGAACACTGAAGCTTTCTTT. This translates into CARSLPRDRGNTEAFF.

The gene calls are TRBV5-5 and TRBJ2-6; D might be TRBD2 (5 bases). V shed 2 bases and J shed 0 bases, with 12 bases lying between them. CDR3 size: 17 residues. Per germline, CDR1 SGHKS and CDR2 YYEKEE (reference sequence). CDR3 nucleotide sequence: TGTGCCAGCAGCTTTTGGAGGACGAGCTCTGGGGCCAACGTCCTGACTTTC. Protein: CASSFWRTSSGANVLTF.

The chain carries TRBV7-8 and TRBJ2-2, with D uncertain. V dropped 4 bases and J dropped 8 bases, with 11 bases sitting between them. The CDR3 has 13 amino acids. CDR1 is SGHVS and CDR2 is FQNEAQ in the germline V gene. The CDR3: CASSSRERGELFF. The CDR3 nucleotides read TGTGCCAGCAGCTCCAGAGAGAGGGGGGAGCTGTTTTTT.